Listed here are 27 T cell receptor beta chains from one sample, sequenced in a study of blood T cells in healthy people across ages. Next came a second PCR, run for about 7 to 12 cycles, which used a sample-barcoded 5' primer along with a J-beta primer mix. TCRdb re-called the 5' RACE reads through MiXCR, storing one row per CDR3 protein. The sample has hundreds of thousands of distinct CDR3 sequences, 58% seen once. Sequencing was done on a sample of blood. Source of these receptors: a man in his 60s in good health.

CDR3 loop: CASSLVVGSGATLDTQYF. CDR3 DNA: TGTGCCAGCAGCTTAGTAGTCGGCAGCGGGGCCACTTTAGATACGCAGTATTTT. The V and J genes are TRBV7-2 and TRBJ2-3; 7 nucleotides match TRBD2. CDR1 is SGHTA and CDR2 is FQGNSA in the germline V gene. J was trimmed by 5 bases and V by 1 base; bases with no gene match: 15. The CDR3 spans 18 residues.

This rearrangement joins TRBV24-1 to TRBJ2-5, with 7 positions matching TRBD1. The CDR3 is made up of 15 amino acids. Germline-derived CDR1 and CDR2 are KGHDR and SFDVKD. Losses at the gene ends were 4 bases for V and 5 bases for J; bases not matched to a gene: 9. In DNA, the CDR3 is TGTGCCACCAGTGACATGGGACAGATCCAGGAGACCCAGTACTTC. Residues: CATSDMGQIQETQYF.

This rearrangement joins TRBV2 to TRBJ2-7; 7 bases line up with TRBD1. This CDR3 contains 16 residues. Germline V CDR1 and CDR2: SNHLY, FYNNEI. V was pared by 6 bases and J by 1 base, with 12 bases of the junction left unmatched. This CDR3 is CASRRETGMLSYEQYF. The CDR3 DNA reads TGTGCCAGCAGGAGGGAGACAGGGATGTTGTCCTACGAGCAGTACTTC.

For this clonotype: A much more abundant neighbour one base away suggests this may be a read error. The DNA for the CDR3 is TGTGCCAGCACCATAGGGGGGCCGCTTTTTAGTGAGCAGTACTTC. Translating it yields CASTIGGPLFSEQYF. The rearrangement links TRBV7-9 to TRBJ2-7; D could derive from TRBD1 or TRBD2 (6 bases each). CDR3 length: 15 amino acids. Trimming took 7 bases from V and 7 from J, leaving 23 bases between them. CDR1 is SEHNR, CDR2 FQNEAQ, per germline (reference sequence). Drawing the rest from reference TRBV7-9 and TRBJ2-7, the complete variable domain is DTGVSQNPRHKITKRGQNVTFRCDPISEHNRLYWYRQTLGQGPEFLTYFQNEAQLEKSRLLSDRFSAERPKGSFSTLEIQRTEQGDSAMYLCASTIGGPLFSEQYFGPGTRLTVT.

This chain uses TRBV9 with TRBJ2-5; no reliable D call. The germline V and J ends were trimmed by 6 bases and 5 bases, with 23 bases remaining between them. The CDR3 extends over 16 amino acids. Germline CDR1 is SGDLS and CDR2 is YYNGEE. DNA for the CDR3: TGTGCCAGCACCGACCGCGATAGAGTTGGCGAGGAGACCCAGTACTTC. It translates to CASTDRDRVGEETQYF.

This clonotype has just a few counts. The J gene is TRBJ2-2, the V gene TRBV5-1, with TRBD2 as a possible D gene (5 bases). V gave up 2 bases and J gave up 6 bases, with 8 bases separating them. CDR1 SGHRS and CDR2 YFSETQ come from the germline V gene. The CDR3 is 13 amino acids. CDR3 in DNA: TGCGCCAGCAGCTTCGTGGAGGCCGGGGAGCTGTTTTTT. It codes for CASSFVEAGELFF.

J is TRBJ2-1 and V is TRBV6-8; TRBD1 matches at 8 bases. Germline CDR1 MNHGY, CDR2 SAAAGT. This CDR3 contains 14 residues. V lost 8 bases to trimming and J lost 5 bases; unmatched junction nucleotides: 8. CDR3 in amino acids: CASEDRATHNEQFF. CDR3 sequence (DNA): TGTGCCAGCGAGGACAGGGCAACCCACAATGAGCAGTTCTTC.

The CDR3 sequence is CASSYSNLQRNTEAFF. Written as DNA, the CDR3 is TGTGCCAGCAGTTACTCGAACCTCCAGCGGAACACTGAAGCTTTCTTT. This chain joins TRBV6-2 or TRBV6-3 and TRBJ1-1; D gene uncertain. CDR3 length equals 16 residues. V was cut by 0 bases and J by 1 base, with 12 bases left in between. Germline-derived CDR1 and CDR2 are MNHEY and SVGEGT.

This clonotype occurred a few times. CDR3 in amino acids: CASSDGQMNTGELFF. As DNA, the CDR3 is TGCGCCAGCAGTGATGGGCAGATGAACACCGGGGAGCTGTTTTTT. This rearrangement joins TRBV10-1 to TRBJ2-2, with no clear D. The germline CDR1 and CDR2 sequences are WNHNN and SYGVQD (reference sequence). The CDR3 is 15 amino acids. Trimming shortened V by 3 bases and J by 1 base, and 9 bases separated the two germline ends.

This clonotype has just a few counts. The chain uses TRBV12-3 or TRBV12-4 and TRBJ2-1; D is unclear. CDR3 size: 14 residues. V lost 6 bases and J 4 bases, leaving 13 bases between the germline ends. The CDR3 reads CASSVGGPYNEQFF. The DNA of the CDR3 is TGTGCCAGCAGCGTGGGTGGCCCTTACAATGAGCAGTTCTTC.

The chain uses TRBV20-1 and TRBJ2-6, with 8 nucleotides matching TRBD2. The V and J ends lost 5 bases and 4 bases, in that order; junction bases with no gene match: 10. This CDR3 contains 16 residues. Germline CDR1 DFQATT, CDR2 SNEGSKA (reference sequence). CDR3 amino acids: CSALAGLQPGANVLTF. Here the CDR3 DNA reads TGCAGTGCTCTAGCGGGTCTCCAACCGGGGGCCAACGTCCTGACTTTC.

Concerning this clonotype itself: The junction and the germline gene differ at one end; a read error may be behind it. The chain has TRBV2 and TRBJ1-2; no firm D call. The CDR3 spans 12 residues. Germline values: CDR1 SNHLY, CDR2 FYNNEI. This chain's CDR3 is CASSERPYDYTF. CDR3 DNA: TGTGCCAGCAGTGAGCGGCCTTATGACTACACCTTC.

This clonotype has a count of ten or more. V gene TRBV2 combines with J gene TRBJ2-1, with 11 bases that match TRBD2. CDR1 SNHLY and CDR2 FYNNEI come from the germline V gene. The junction had 7 bases not matched to a gene; V was cut back by 5 bases and J by 1 base. CDR3 length: 17 residues. The CDR3 region has the DNA TGTGCCAGCAGTAGTGGTAGCGGGGGGGCTTCCTACAATGAGCAGTTCTTC. It encodes CASSSGSGGASYNEQFF.

Only a few counts were recorded for this clonotype. The chain recombines TRBV11-2 with TRBJ2-5; TRBD2 matches 8 bases. V lost 5 bases and J lost 5; bases outside the gene matches: 7. Germline V gene data show CDR1 as SGHAT and CDR2 as FQNNGV. The CDR3 covers 14 residues. The CDR3 DNA reads TGTGCCAGCAGCCCCGGGACTAGTGTCGAGACCCAGTACTTC. This codes for CASSPGTSVETQYF.

The chain employs TRBV5-6 and TRBJ2-7; possible D gene TRBD2, 6 bases. The CDR3 has 15 amino acids. Trimming left V 4 bases short and J 2 bases short, with 16 bases between. Germline CDR1 SGHDT, CDR2 YYEEEE. The CDR3 sequence is CASSGLADLPYEQYF. CDR3 DNA sequence: TGTGCCAGCAGCGGTTTAGCGGACCTCCCCTACGAGCAGTACTTC.

The chain employs TRBV7-6 and TRBJ2-5; 8 positions match TRBD1. V trimming: 4 bases; J trimming: 5 bases; junction bases outside the gene matches: 12. Germline V gene data show CDR1 as SGHVS and CDR2 as FNYEAQ. This CDR3 spans 16 amino acids. CDR3 sequence: CASSSRFQGAGETQYF. Here the CDR3 DNA reads TGTGCCAGCAGCTCCAGGTTTCAGGGGGCGGGTGAGACCCAGTACTTC. The entire variable domain, with the rest obtained from reference TRBV7-6 and TRBJ2-5, is as follows: GAGVSQSPRYKVTKRGQDVALRCDPISGHVSLYWYRQALGQGPEFLTYFNYEAQQDKSGLPNDRFSAERPEGSISTLTIQRTEQRDSAMYRCASSSRFQGAGETQYFGPGTRLLVL.

In this sample, this clonotype turned up once. DNA of the CDR3: TGCGCCAGCAGCCCGGGACAGACCTACAATGAGCAGTACTTC. Translation: CASSPGQTYNEQYF. The rearrangement links TRBV5-1 to TRBJ2-1, with 7 positions matching TRBD1. The end of the DNA is better explained by TRBJ2-7, so the J call may be wrong. The CDR3 is made up of 14 amino acids. In germline, CDR1 is SGHRS, CDR2 YFSETQ.

This clonotype was observed at least ten times. The chain uses TRBV4-1 and TRBJ2-5, with D tentatively TRBD1 (6 bases). The V gene lost 5 bases and the J gene lost 5 bases, with 12 bases spanning the gap. The CDR3 has 13 residues. CDR1 and CDR2 (germline): MGHRA, YSYEKL. The chain's CDR3 is CASSLQGGETQYF. Here the CDR3 DNA reads TGCGCCAGCAGCTTACAGGGCGGGGAGACCCAGTACTTC.

CDR3 in DNA: TGCAGCGTTGTCGGGGGTAGCAATCAGCCCCAGCATTTT. Protein sequence: CSVVGGSNQPQHF. J is TRBJ1-5 and V is TRBV29-1; D is perhaps TRBD1 (5 bases). Germline lookup yields CDR1 SQVTM and CDR2 ANQGSEA. V was pared by 4 bases and J by 0 bases, with 7 bases between. There are 13 residues in the CDR3.

This rearrangement joins TRBV2 to TRBJ2-1; 7 bases are shared with TRBD2. The CDR3 extends over 13 amino acids. Germline values: CDR1 SNHLY, CDR2 FYNNEI. J lost 5 bases, V lost 10 bases, and 8 bases had no gene match. Written as DNA, the CDR3 is TGTGCCACCGGGGACTATCAGAACAATGAGCAGTTCTTC. It yields the protein CATGDYQNNEQFF.

The chain has TRBV27 and TRBJ2-7; perhaps D is TRBD1 or TRBD2 (5 bases each). Germline-derived CDR1 and CDR2 are MNHEY and SMNVEV (reference sequence). V lost 5 bases to trimming and J lost 0 bases, with 20 bases between them. CDR3 length: 17 residues. CDR3 nucleotides: TGTGCCAGCAGTCCGGGGACGCCTGGACCTTTCTCCTACGAGCAGTACTTC. Translated, it gives CASSPGTPGPFSYEQYF.

At least ten counts were recorded for this clonotype. The genes are TRBV3-1 and TRBJ1-1, with TRBD1 matching over 7 bases. The CDR3 is 11 residues long. The J segment lost 10 bases and the V segment lost 4 bases, leaving 3 bases of the junction unmatched. The germline V gene has CDR1 LGHDT and CDR2 YNNKEL (reference sequence). The chain's CDR3 is CASSRRGRAFF. The CDR3 DNA is TGTGCCAGCAGCCGCAGGGGGAGAGCTTTCTTT.

This clonotype is a singleton in its sample. CDR3 sequence: CASSPWTVLSNEKLFF. In DNA form, the CDR3 reads TGTGCCAGCAGTCCCTGGACTGTATTATCTAATGAAAAACTGTTTTTT. This chain links TRBV28 with TRBJ1-4, with D unclear. The germline V gene encodes CDR1 MDHEN and CDR2 SYDVKM. V shed 5 bases and J shed 3 bases, with 16 bases lying between them. This CDR3 has 16 amino acids.

This clonotype has more than one count but fewer than ten. J is TRBJ1-2 and V is TRBV6-6; 10 nucleotides line up with TRBD1. V dropped 5 bases and J dropped 2; count of bases not matched to a gene: 5. Per germline, CDR1 MNHNY and CDR2 SVGAGI (reference sequence). The CDR3 spans 15 residues. The CDR3 protein is CASSPDRGLNYGYTF. The CDR3 DNA reads as TGTGCCAGCAGTCCCGACAGGGGGCTAAACTATGGCTACACCTTC.

This chain connects TRBV20-1 to TRBJ2-7; 12 nucleotides agree with TRBD2. Germline CDR1 is DFQATT and CDR2 is SNEGSKA (reference sequence). J was trimmed by 2 bases and V by 5 bases; bases with no gene match: 10. The CDR3 has 16 amino acids. The CDR3 loop reads CSAGGVTSGGPYEQYF. CDR3 bases: TGCAGTGCTGGTGGGGTAACTAGCGGGGGGCCCTACGAGCAGTACTTC.

This clonotype was seen ten or more times. This chain links TRBV7-2 with TRBJ2-7; 8 bases agree with TRBD2. The CDR3 totals 13 residues. Trimming took 2 bases from V and 3 from J; bases not matched to a gene: 0. Germline CDR1 is SGHTA and CDR2 is FQGNSA. CDR3 DNA sequence: TGTGCCAGCAGCTTACGGGGGGGCTACGAGCAGTACTTC. Translating it yields CASSLRGGYEQYF.

This clonotype was recorded only once. The V gene is TRBV7-9, the J gene TRBJ2-4; TRBD2 matches at 8 bases. The last part of the DNA fits TRBJ2-7 better; the J call may be wrong. The germline CDR1 and CDR2 sequences are SEHNR and FQNEAQ (reference sequence). This CDR3 spans 16 amino acids. CDR3 in DNA: TGTGCCAGCAGCTTAGCGCTAGGCGGGGGGCCTCACGAGCAGTACTTC. The encoded protein is CASSLALGGGPHEQYF.